Listed below are T cell receptor beta chains from one sample, sequenced in a study of cytomegalovirus exposure and HLA in healthy donors. TCRdb's copy holds only in-frame clones and misses some; the assay was immunoSEQ multiplex PCR. The sample contains more than 85,000 clones, over 80% of which appear only once. Specimen: PBMCs. The source of these receptors is a young man in good health and CMV-seronegative. Both conserved end residues are part of each CDR3. The order of the fields is D gene, V gene, clone size, J gene, CDR3 protein, CDR3 DNA. D genes are given only for firm matches. Size values are once, few and many counts, or a class for expanded clones, and some rows have none.

-	TRBV7-9	-	TRBJ2-2	CASSHKIIPRRKNTGELFF	TGTGCCAGCAGCCATAAAATCATACCTAGAAGGAAAAACACCGGGGAGCTGTTTTTT
-	TRBV10-2	few	TRBJ2-5	CASSSSVVETQYF	TGCGCCAGCAGTTCTAGCGTTGTAGAGACCCAGTACTTC
TRBD1	TRBV5-4	few	TRBJ2-7	CASSHWDRGIHARGEQYF	TGCGCCAGCAGCCACTGGGACAGGGGGATCCACGCCCGGGGTGAGCAGTACTTC
TRBD2	TRBV7-6	-	TRBJ2-3	CASSLGAGGSSDTQYF	TGTGCCAGCAGCCTCGGGGCGGGAGGCAGCTCAGATACGCAGTATTTT
-	TRBV7-6	-	TRBJ2-3	CASSLVGGSTDTQYF	TGTGCCAGCAGCTTAGTAGGGGGAAGCACAGATACGCAGTATTTT
TRBD2	TRBV11-3	-	TRBJ2-2	CASSPRAGGLITGELFF	TGTGCCAGCAGCCCGAGAGCGGGAGGGCTGATTACCGGGGAGCTGTTTTTT
-	TRBV27	-	TRBJ1-2	CASSLDRLNGYTF	TGTGCCAGCAGTTTAGACAGGTTGAATGGCTACACCTTC
-	TRBV19	-	TRBJ2-7	CASSISLAGYEQYF	TGTGCCAGTAGTATCTCACTAGCAGGTTACGAGCAGTACTTC
-	TRBV6-6	-	TRBJ1-1	CASSYARVTEAFF	TGTGCCAGCAGTTACGCCAGGGTCACTGAAGCTTTCTTT
-	TRBV7-3	-	TRBJ2-7	CASSSGVEQYF	TGTGCCAGCAGCTCCGGAGTCGAGCAGTACTTC
TRBD2	TRBV5-6	-	TRBJ2-1	CASRRTSGSSYNEQFF	TGTGCCAGCAGAAGGACTAGCGGGAGCTCCTACAATGAGCAGTTCTTC
-	TRBV27	-	TRBJ2-1	CASSPNGGLNNEQFF	TGTGCCAGCAGCCCCAACGGGGGACTCAACAATGAGCAGTTCTTC
-	TRBV7-7	-	TRBJ2-6	CASSPSPGLSGANVLTF	TGTGCCAGCAGCCCCAGCCCAGGCCTCTCTGGGGCCAACGTCCTGACTTTC
-	TRBV20-1	-	TRBJ1-2	CSARLGHGYTF	TGCAGTGCTAGGTTGGGGCATGGCTACACCTTC
TRBD2	TRBV7-9	-	TRBJ2-1	CASSLAGTSNNEQFF	TGTGCCAGCAGTCTCGCCGGGACTAGCAACAATGAGCAGTTCTTC
-	TRBV6-5	-	TRBJ1-1	CASGQGLMNTEAFF	TGTGCCAGCGGCCAGGGACTGATGAACACTGAAGCTTTCTTT
TRBD2	TRBV19	-	TRBJ2-1	CASSISGSTYNEQFF	TGTGCCAGTAGTATCAGCGGGAGCACCTACAATGAGCAGTTCTTC
-	TRBV15	-	TRBJ2-5	CATSRDRQQETQYF	TGTGCCACCAGCAGAGATAGACAGCAAGAGACCCAGTACTTC
-	TRBV11-3	once	TRBJ2-7	CASTEGTADYEQYF	TGTGCCAGCACCGAAGGGACTGCTGACTACGAGCAGTACTTC
TRBD1	TRBV19	-	TRBJ1-5	CASTLGAGGNQPQHF	TGTGCCAGTACCTTGGGGGCAGGGGGTAATCAGCCCCAGCATTTT
-	TRBV10-3	few	TRBJ2-1	CAISETRSSYNEQFF	TGTGCCATCAGTGAGACCCGGAGCTCCTACAATGAGCAGTTCTTC
-	TRBV15	-	TRBJ1-2	CATSGQTGYYGYTF	TGTGCCACCAGCGGACAGACAGGTTACTATGGCTACACCTTC
-	TRBV7-9	-	TRBJ1-1	CASSSRRENTEAFF	TGTGCCAGCAGCTCACGCAGGGAGAACACTGAAGCTTTCTTT
-	TRBV29-1	-	TRBJ2-7	CSVDMDRSHEQYF	TGCAGCGTTGATATGGACAGAAGCCACGAGCAGTACTTC
TRBD1	TRBV5-1	-	TRBJ2-7	CASSLPGQGEHEQYF	TGCGCCAGCAGTCTTCCGGGACAGGGGGAACACGAGCAGTACTTC
-	TRBV15	few	TRBJ1-5	CATTQGSNQPQHF	TGTGCCACCACGCAGGGAAGCAATCAGCCCCAGCATTTT
-	TRBV29-1	-	TRBJ1-2	CSVEGPGGSRTYGYTF	TGCAGCGTTGAAGGCCCCGGGGGGTCGAGAACCTATGGCTACACCTTC
-	TRBV7-9	-	TRBJ2-7	CSSSADFYEQYF	TGTTCCAGCAGCGCGGATTTCTACGAGCAGTACTTC
TRBD2	TRBV5-1	-	TRBJ2-7	CASRPLAGAHEQYF	TGCGCCAGCAGGCCACTAGCGGGAGCACACGAGCAGTACTTC
TRBD1	TRBV11-3	-	TRBJ2-7	CASSGTGTGPYEQYF	TGTGCCAGCAGCGGGACCGGGACAGGGCCCTACGAGCAGTACTTC
TRBD2	TRBV7-2	-	TRBJ2-7	CASSPPRLAGGYEQYF	TGTGCCAGCAGCCCCCCTAGACTAGCGGGAGGCTACGAGCAGTACTTC
TRBD1	TRBV9	-	TRBJ2-1	CASSHIPGQGLPPYNEQFF	TGTGCCAGCAGCCATATACCGGGACAGGGATTACCGCCCTACAATGAGCAGTTCTTC
TRBD2	TRBV7-3	-	TRBJ2-3	CASSSGLAEITDTQYF	TGTGCCAGCAGCTCCGGACTAGCGGAAATCACAGATACGCAGTATTTT
-	TRBV10-1	-	TRBJ2-7	CASSEESSYEQYF	TGCGCCAGCAGTGAGGAGAGCTCCTACGAGCAGTACTTC
TRBD1	TRBV6-1	-	TRBJ1-5	CASLTQGAQWQPQHF	TGTGCCAGCTTAACACAGGGGGCTCAGTGGCAGCCCCAGCATTTT
-	TRBV28	-	TRBJ2-7	CATLQREQYF	TGTGCCACCCTTCAACGGGAGCAGTACTTC
TRBD2	TRBV4-3	-	TRBJ2-7	CASSLSGRSYEQYF	TGCGCCAGCAGCCTTAGCGGGAGGTCCTACGAGCAGTACTTC
TRBD1	TRBV7-6	-	TRBJ2-7	CASSLRQGPSYEQYF	TGTGCCAGCAGCTTAAGACAGGGGCCGTCCTACGAGCAGTACTTC
-	TRBV7-2	once	TRBJ2-4	CASSLEVGENIQYF	TGTGCCAGCAGCTTAGAGGTCGGAGAAAACATTCAGTACTTC
-	TRBV4-3	-	TRBJ2-7	CASSQDAGESSYEQYF	TGCGCCAGCAGCCAAGATGCCGGGGAAAGCTCCTACGAGCAGTACTTC
TRBD2	TRBV18	-	TRBJ2-1	CASSPLVLAGNEQFF	TGTGCCAGCTCACCACTAGTACTAGCGGGTAATGAGCAGTTCTTC
TRBD1	TRBV18	once	TRBJ2-7	CASSPRDSHSRSYEQYF	TGTGCCAGCTCACCACGGGACAGCCATAGCCGTTCCTACGAGCAGTACTTC
-	TRBV6-5	few	TRBJ2-7	CASSTGSSGVEQYF	TGTGCCAGCAGTACAGGGTCCAGCGGCGTCGAGCAGTACTTC
-	TRBV7-9	-	TRBJ1-1	CSSSLDGTSGFF	TGTTCCAGCAGCTTAGACGGGACATCAGGTTTCTTT
TRBD1	TRBV9	-	TRBJ1-3	CASSGDRGPGNTIYF	TGTGCCAGCAGCGGGGACAGGGGGCCTGGAAACACCATATATTTT
-	TRBV7-3	-	TRBJ2-5	CASSRTQGYQETQYF	TGTGCCAGCAGCCGTACCCAGGGGTACCAAGAGACCCAGTACTTC
TRBD2	TRBV9	few	TRBJ2-2	CASSGTGGSGELFF	TGTGCCAGCTCCGGGACCGGGGGGTCCGGGGAGCTGTTTTTT
TRBD2	TRBV30	-	TRBJ2-7	CAWSMLAGSYEQYF	TGTGCCTGGAGTATGCTAGCGGGCTCCTACGAGCAGTACTTC
-	TRBV7-9	-	TRBJ2-7	CASSFADRSQNQQYF	TGTGCCAGCAGCTTCGCAGACAGGTCCCAAAACCAGCAGTACTTC
TRBD2	TRBV6-4	-	TRBJ2-3	CASSDHSGKGTDTQYF	TGTGCCAGCAGTGATCATAGCGGGAAGGGAACAGATACGCAGTATTTT
-	TRBV28	-	TRBJ1-5	CASRQGSNQPQHF	TGTGCCAGCAGGCAGGGTAGCAATCAGCCCCAGCATTTT
TRBD2	TRBV6-5	-	TRBJ2-3	CASRRGEGTDTQYF	TGTGCCAGCCGTCGGGGGGAAGGGACAGATACGCAGTATTTT
TRBD1	TRBV4-3	-	TRBJ1-2	CASSQDLAGGNYGYTF	TGCGCCAGCAGCCAAGATCTTGCAGGGGGTAACTATGGCTACACCTTC
TRBD1	TRBV6-5	-	TRBJ1-5	CASSDGTEYKPQHF	TGTGCCAGCAGTGACGGGACAGAGTACAAGCCCCAGCATTTT
-	TRBV25-1	-	TRBJ2-3	CASSEIPRDFSTDTQYF	TGTGCCAGCAGTGAAATACCCCGGGACTTTAGCACAGATACGCAGTATTTT
-	TRBV5-1	-	TRBJ2-5	CASSSGRGQETQYF	TGCGCCAGCAGCTCGGGGAGGGGGCAAGAGACCCAGTACTTC
TRBD1	TRBV30	-	TRBJ1-2	CAWGSGQGGYGYTF	TGTGCCTGGGGGTCTGGACAGGGGGGCTATGGCTACACCTTC